A single sample gave rise to the 20 T cell receptor beta chains below, sequenced in a study of breast tumors, draining lymph nodes, adjacent tissues. Axillary draining lymph nodes of breast cancer patients supplied the node samples. MiXCR, applied by TCRdb to the multiplex PCR reads, yields one record per CDR3 protein. The table records fewer than 250,000 distinct CDR3 sequences, 32% of them present only once. The material sequenced was axillary lymph node tissue. The receptors were gathered from a female donor with breast cancer. Some clones in this sample may be carry-over from other donors' samples.

This clonotype was recorded many times. V usage is TRBV6-2 or TRBV6-3 and J usage is TRBJ2-1; D gene uncertain. V was trimmed by 10 bases and J by 6 bases, leaving 10 bases between them. CDR1 is MNHEY, CDR2 SVGEGT, per germline. The CDR3 is 11 residues long. CDR3 sequence: CATLYFNEQFF. CDR3 nucleotide sequence: TGTGCCACCCTATATTTCAATGAGCAGTTCTTC.

Many counts were recorded for this clonotype. CDR3 amino acids: CASTGQGVNQPQHF. For the CDR3, the DNA is TGTGCCAGCACTGGACAGGGAGTCAATCAGCCCCAGCATTTT. The chain links TRBV2 to TRBJ1-5, with TRBD1 matching over 8 bases. V lost 7 bases and J lost 3; bases outside the gene matches: 5. The germline CDR1 and CDR2 sequences are SNHLY and FYNNEI. CDR3 length equals 14 residues. Complete variable domain (other parts from reference TRBV2 and TRBJ1-5): EPEVTQTPSHQVTQMGQEVILRCVPISNHLYFYWYRQILGQKVEFLVSFYNNEISEKSEIFDDQFSVERPDGSNFTLKIRSTKLEDSAMYFCASTGQGVNQPQHFGDGTRLSIL.

This clonotype was found once. The chain recombines TRBV2 with TRBJ1-6; 12 bases fit TRBD1. In germline, CDR1 is SNHLY, CDR2 FYNNEI. The CDR3 contains 18 residues. J gave up 10 bases and V 7 bases, and 17 bases lay outside the gene matches. The CDR3 sequence is CASNTPYTGGQGASPLHF. In DNA form, the CDR3 reads TGTGCCAGCAATACTCCTTACACAGGGGGACAGGGGGCATCACCCCTCCACTTT.

This clonotype was seen more than once but under ten times. An end of the junction differs from the germline gene, which may be a read error. The chain couples TRBV6-2 or TRBV6-3 to TRBJ2-1, with 8 bases matching TRBD2. Germline CDR1 reads MNHEY; CDR2 reads SVGEGT. The CDR3 runs 12 residues. CDR3 DNA sequence: TGTGCCAGCAGTTTAACCGGGAGGGCCCCCCTCTTC. This sequence encodes CASSLTGRAPLF.

This clonotype came up many times. The genes are TRBV12-3 or TRBV12-4 and TRBJ1-5, with 9 bases lining up with TRBD1. The CDR3 has 14 amino acids. J lost 6 bases, V lost 5 bases, and 5 bases had no gene match. CDR3 protein: CASSRTGVGQPQHF. In DNA, the CDR3 is TGTGCCAGCAGTCGGACAGGGGTGGGTCAGCCCCAGCATTTT.

This chain joins TRBV20-1 and TRBJ2-2, with 9 bases lining up with TRBD2. CDR3 length: 19 residues. CDR1 is DFQATT, CDR2 SNEGSKA, per germline (reference sequence). V lost 6 bases to trimming and J lost 4 bases; unmatched junction nucleotides: 21. The CDR3 DNA is TGCAGTGCGACTCGACCGGGACTAGCCGTCGAGCGGGGCACCGGGGAGCTGTTTTTT. Translated, it gives CSATRPGLAVERGTGELFF.

CDR3 region: CASAKLGTGSGANVLTF. CDR3 nucleotides: TGTGCCAGCGCGAAATTGGGGACGGGGTCTGGGGCCAACGTCCTGACTTTC. The chain links TRBV28 to TRBJ2-6; D might be TRBD1 or TRBD2, each matching 5 bases. CDR1 and CDR2 (germline): MDHEN, SYDVKM. V lost 8 bases and J lost 1, with 18 bases in between. The CDR3 length is 17 residues.

J is TRBJ2-1 and V is TRBV20-1; TRBD2 matches 15 bases. The CDR3 runs 13 residues. The V and J ends lost 6 bases and 7 bases, in that order; junction bases with no gene match: 1. CDR1 DFQATT and CDR2 SNEGSKA come from the germline V gene (reference sequence). The CDR3 DNA reads as TGCAGTGCCGGACTAGCGGGAGGGAATGAGCAGTTCTTC. It codes for CSAGLAGGNEQFF.

With respect to this clonotype: No DNA is shown, since the ends of the CDR3 on it are uncertain; the CDR3 is the one TCRdb lists. The J gene is TRBJ2-1, the V gene TRBV7-3; the tabulated D call, TRBD2, remains unverified against the DNA. Germline-derived CDR1 and CDR2 are SGHTA and FQGTGA. With termini counted, the CDR3 has 21 amino acids. The CDR3 here is CASSFYICSARVSGSRNEQFF.

In its sample, this clonotype was seen many times. This chain connects TRBV5-1 to TRBJ2-7; unclear D gene. Germline loops: CDR1 SGHRS, CDR2 YFSETQ. V was clipped by 0 bases and J by 2 bases, with 6 bases between them. This CDR3 region has 13 residues. CDR3 loop: CASSLDLPYEQYF. The DNA for the CDR3 is TGCGCCAGCAGCTTGGACCTACCCTACGAGCAGTACTTC. Together with reference TRBV5-1 and TRBJ2-7, the CDR3 gives the full variable domain: KAGVTQTPRYLIKTRGQQVTLSCSPISGHRSVSWYQQTPGQGLQFLFEYFSETQRNKGNFPGRFSGRQFSNSRSEMNVSTLELGDSALYLCASSLDLPYEQYFGPGTRLTVT.

This clonotype was recorded at least ten times. The chain carries TRBV7-2 and TRBJ2-3; D may be TRBD2 (5 bases). This CDR3 region has 19 residues. Trimming took off 3 bases at V and 2 bases at J, with 24 bases between the two ends. The germline CDR1 and CDR2 sequences are SGHTA and FQGNSA. The CDR3 is CASSFREQSYPDVTDTQYF. For the CDR3, the DNA is TGTGCCAGCAGCTTTAGGGAGCAGTCTTACCCTGATGTCACAGATACGCAGTATTTT.

The V gene is TRBV30, the J gene TRBJ1-3; D is undetermined. V was trimmed by 0 bases and J by 0 bases, leaving 12 bases between them. The germline CDR1 and CDR2 sequences are GTSNPN and SVGIG (reference sequence). The CDR3 has 16 amino acids. The chain's CDR3 is CAWSVGTGSSGNTIYF. CDR3 coding DNA: TGTGCCTGGAGTGTGGGCACGGGTTCCTCTGGAAACACCATATATTTT.

About this clonotype: This may be a read error, as it is one base from a much larger clone. V is TRBV19 and J is TRBJ1-6; D is uncertain. Per the germline V gene, CDR1 is LNHDA and CDR2 is SQIVND (reference sequence). The length of the CDR3 is 17 residues. CDR3 amino acids: CASSIIDGSSYNSPLPF. The CDR3 DNA reads as TGTGCCAGTAGTATCATTGACGGGAGCTCCTATAATTCACCCCTCCCCTTT.

The chain has TRBV7-3 and TRBJ1-1; no clear D. The germline CDR1 and CDR2 sequences are SGHTA and FQGTGA. The V gene lost 0 bases and the J gene lost 1 base, with 9 bases spanning the gap. CDR3 size: 15 residues. The CDR3 coding sequence is TGTGCCAGCAGCTTAACCCTGAGGGAGAACACTGAAGCTTTCTTT. This sequence encodes CASSLTLRENTEAFF.

This clonotype was recorded at least ten times. J is TRBJ2-3 and V is TRBV2, with D perhaps TRBD1 or TRBD2 (5 bases each). V gave up 6 bases and J gave up 0 bases, with 13 bases separating them. There are 15 residues in the CDR3. The germline V gene encodes CDR1 SNHLY and CDR2 FYNNEI. CDR3 loop: CASSRASGSTDTQYF. In DNA form, the CDR3 reads TGTGCCAGCAGCAGGGCCAGCGGAAGCACAGATACGCAGTATTTT.

This clonotype was observed a few times. V gene TRBV5-1 combines with J gene TRBJ1-1; D is perhaps TRBD1 (6 bases). Germline CDR1 SGHRS, CDR2 YFSETQ. Trimming removed 7 bases from V and 4 bases from J, with 17 bases in between. This CDR3 contains 14 residues. Written as DNA, the CDR3 is TGCGCCAGCCGGAGCGATACAGGGCCCACTGAAGCTTTCTTT. Its translation: CASRSDTGPTEAFF.

This clonotype was observed a few times. The rearrangement joins TRBV6-6 to TRBJ1-1, with 8 bases aligning to TRBD1. V gave up 8 bases and J gave up 0 bases; unmatched junction bases: 5. In germline, CDR1 is MNHNY, CDR2 SVGAGI (reference sequence). CDR3 length equals 14 residues. CDR3 region: CASGDRGLNTEAFF. The CDR3 coding sequence is TGTGCCAGCGGCGACAGGGGCCTGAACACTGAAGCTTTCTTT.

This clonotype appeared many times. The genes are TRBV6-2 or TRBV6-3 and TRBJ2-3; no reliable D call. This CDR3 is 12 amino acids long. Trimming removed 6 bases at V and 3 bases at J, with 7 bases between. Germline assignment: CDR1 MNHEY and CDR2 SVGEGT. CDR3 sequence (DNA): TGTGCCAGCAGCCGATCGACAGATACGCAGTATTTT. It yields the protein CASSRSTDTQYF.

Notes on this clonotype: Possible read error: a much larger clone is one base away. The rearrangement links TRBV20-1 to TRBJ2-1; TRBD2 is a possible D gene (6 bases). V lost 0 bases to trimming and J lost 1 base, with 16 bases between them. CDR1 is DFQATT and CDR2 is SNEGSKA in the germline V gene (reference sequence). The CDR3 sequence is 17 residues long. The CDR3 is CSARDFGPSASYNEQFF. DNA for the CDR3: TGCAGTGCTAGAGATTTTGGTCCTAGCGCATCCTACAATGAGCAGTTCTTC.

This clonotype was counted at least ten times. The rearrangement joins TRBV7-3 to TRBJ2-5, with 7 bases aligning to TRBD1. With 6 bases clipped from V and 4 bases from J, the junction kept 5 bases outside the gene matches. This CDR3 region has 13 residues. CDR1 and CDR2 (germline): SGHTA, FQGTGA. CDR3 sequence: CASSRGGPETQYF. The CDR3 nucleotides read TGTGCCAGCAGTCGAGGGGGCCCAGAGACCCAGTACTTC.